The 6 T cell receptor beta chains in this list originate from one sample, sequenced in a study of T cell changes during pregnancy in multiple sclerosis. The method was immunoSEQ multiplex PCR; TCRdb's version includes in-frame clones alone and lacks a portion of them. Of about 31,000 clones listed, roughly 90% are singletons. Material: CD8+ T cells from peripheral blood mononuclear cells, obtained in the second trimester of pregnancy. The origin of the receptors is a female donor with multiple sclerosis, enrolled in a pregnancy study.

The gene calls are TRBV9 and TRBJ2-1; D possibly corresponds to TRBD2 (5 bases). The CDR3 is 14 residues long. In germline, CDR1 is SGDLS, CDR2 YYNGEE. The germline V and J ends were trimmed by 7 bases and 8 bases, with 19 bases remaining between them. CDR3 protein: CASGSRPVTDEQFF. CDR3 sequence (DNA): TGTGCCAGCGGGAGCAGGCCCGTTACGGATGAGCAGTTCTTC.

This rearrangement joins TRBV19 to TRBJ1-3; possibly TRBD1 for D (5 bases). From germline, CDR1 is LNHDA and CDR2 SQIVND (reference sequence). V was cut by 10 bases and J by 0 bases, with 10 bases left in between. CDR3 length equals 13 residues. The CDR3 bases are TGTGCCATCGAGGACACCTCTGGAAACACCATATATTTT. Translation: CAIEDTSGNTIYF.

J is TRBJ2-7 and V is TRBV9; TRBD2 agrees at 11 bases. Germline V CDR1 and CDR2: SGDLS, YYNGEE. There are 17 residues in the CDR3. Trimming took 4 bases from V and 0 from J; bases not matched to a gene: 9. The CDR3 region is CASSTRLAGTLSYEQYF. In DNA, the CDR3 is TGTGCCAGCAGCACCCGACTAGCGGGAACCCTCTCCTACGAGCAGTACTTC.

The chain carries TRBV7-3 and TRBJ1-4; unclear D gene. The CDR3 has 17 amino acids. Trimming removed 2 bases from V and 0 bases from J, with 13 bases in between. Per the germline V gene, CDR1 is SGHTA and CDR2 is FQGTGA. The CDR3 region is CASSLASPGATNEKLFF. The CDR3 nucleotides read TGTGCCAGCAGCTTAGCATCACCGGGAGCAACTAATGAAAAACTGTTTTTT.

This chain uses TRBV12-1 with TRBJ2-5; the table's D call, TRBD2, has no DNA check behind it. TRBV12-1 represents a pseudogene. CDR3 length: 17 residues. In nucleotides, the CDR3 is TGTGCCAGCAGCTCTGCCCCCCTGACTAGCGGCCAAGAGACCCAGTACTTC. Translated: CASSSAPLTSGQETQYF.

V gene TRBV7-9 combines with J gene TRBJ2-7; 8 bases are a match to TRBD2. After removal of 4 bases from V and 6 bases from J, the junction contained 5 bases not matched to a gene. The V gene's germline CDR1 is SEHNR and CDR2 FQNEAQ (reference sequence). The CDR3 totals 13 residues. DNA for the CDR3: TGTGCCAGCAGCTCGCTAGCGGGTCCCGAGCAGTACTTC. The encoded protein is CASSSLAGPEQYF.